What follows are 10 T cell receptor beta chains derived from one specimen sequenced in a study of technical replicates of blood from a few donors. Sequenced by immunoSEQ multiplex PCR; TCRdb stores in-frame clones only, minus some. The data hold tens of thousands of clones, with 96% observed a single time. Sequenced: T cells isolated from PBMCs. These receptors came from a human donor in good health.

This clone came up once. The chain combines TRBV7-2 with TRBJ1-5; no definite D call. The CDR3 is 14 amino acids. The V gene's germline CDR1 is SGHTA and CDR2 FQGNSA. V lost 3 bases to trimming and J lost 3 bases, with 9 bases between them. The CDR3 spells CASSLRNPNQPQHF. In DNA form, the CDR3 reads TGTGCCAGCAGCTTGAGGAACCCCAATCAGCCCCAGCATTTT.

The chain is built from TRBV7-2 and TRBJ2-7; D is unresolved. The V end was cut by 5 bases, the J end by 4 bases, with 6 bases between. The length of the CDR3 is 11 residues. Germline V CDR1 and CDR2: SGHTA, FQGNSA. The CDR3 bases are TGTGCCAGCAGCCATACTTACGAGCAGTACTTC. This gives the protein CASSHTYEQYF.

This chain uses TRBV10-1 with TRBJ1-4; TRBD1 matches 7 bases. This CDR3 has 15 residues. Germline trimming cut 6 bases from V and 6 bases from J; bases unmatched to any gene: 10. In germline, CDR1 is WNHNN, CDR2 SYGVQD (reference sequence). The CDR3 here is CASSPNRGWDEKLFF. Written as DNA, the CDR3 is TGCGCCAGCAGCCCCAACAGGGGATGGGATGAAAAACTGTTTTTT.

This clone was seen a single time. Written as DNA, the CDR3 is TGTGCCAGCAGCTCTAGCTGGAGTGACGGCTACACCTTC. It yields the protein CASSSSWSDGYTF. The chain joins TRBV7-6 to TRBJ1-2; D remains unclear. This CDR3 contains 13 residues. With 4 bases removed from V and 8 bases from J, the gap between germline ends came to 14 bases. Germline V gives CDR1 SGHVS, CDR2 FNYEAQ.

The V gene is TRBV7-2, the J gene TRBJ1-5, with TRBD1 as a possible D gene (6 bases). Trimming removed 2 bases at V and 4 bases at J, with 9 bases between. This CDR3 is 14 amino acids long. Germline V lookup: CDR1 SGHTA, CDR2 FQGNSA. CDR3 protein: CASSLRDINQPQHF. DNA of the CDR3: TGTGCCAGCAGCTTAAGGGACATTAATCAGCCCCAGCATTTT. Together with reference TRBV7-2 and TRBJ1-5, the CDR3 gives the full variable domain: GAGVSQSPSNKVTEKGKDVELRCDPISGHTALYWYRQSLGQGLEFLIYFQGNSAPDKSGLPSDRFSAERTGGSVSTLTIQRTQQEDSAVYLCASSLRDINQPQHFGDGTRLSIL.

The rearrangement uses TRBV4-1 and TRBJ2-1, with 7 bases that match TRBD1. Germline CDR1 MGHRA, CDR2 YSYEKL. J lost 5 bases, V lost 8 bases, and 9 bases had no gene match. The CDR3 runs 14 residues. The DNA of the CDR3 is TGCGCCAGCCGTGACAGGGCAACGCACAATGAGCAGTTCTTC. Amino acid sequence: CASRDRATHNEQFF.

The chain employs TRBV29-1 and TRBJ1-1; 7 bases agree with TRBD1. V shed 1 base, J shed 7 bases, and the junction held 3 bases outside the gene matches. This CDR3 is built from 12 residues. Germline CDR1 reads SQVTM; CDR2 reads ANQGSEA. CDR3 residues: CSVEGQGVEAFF. DNA of the CDR3: TGCAGCGTTGAAGGACAGGGCGTTGAAGCTTTCTTT.

This chain's CDR3 is CASSLQRGVDYGYTF. The CDR3 region has the DNA TGTGCCAGCAGCCTTCAACGCGGGGTTGACTATGGCTACACCTTC. The rearrangement joins TRBV7-9 to TRBJ1-2; D uncertain. The V gene's germline CDR1 is SEHNR and CDR2 FQNEAQ (reference sequence). CDR3 length: 15 residues. Trimming left V 5 bases short and J 3 bases short, with 16 bases between.

The chain combines TRBV4-3 with TRBJ2-3; TRBD1 agrees at 7 bases. The V gene's germline CDR1 is LGHNA and CDR2 YSLEER. The CDR3 is 16 amino acids. J gave up 2 bases and V 0 bases, and 5 bases lay outside the gene matches. CDR3 DNA sequence: TGCGCCAGCAGCCAAGATGGGACAGTCCCCACAGATACGCAGTATTTT. This translates into CASSQDGTVPTDTQYF.

V and J are TRBV6-5 and TRBJ1-4; 7 bases fit TRBD1. The CDR3 runs 14 residues. Germline trimming cut 4 bases from V and 4 bases from J; bases unmatched to any gene: 3. The germline V gene encodes CDR1 MNHEY and CDR2 SVGAGI. The CDR3 DNA sequence: TGTGCCAGCAGTTCCGGGACAGTTAATGAAAAACTGTTTTTT. The encoded protein is CASSSGTVNEKLFF.